The 17 T cell receptor beta chains below all came from one sample that was sequenced in a study of T cell changes during pregnancy in multiple sclerosis. Sequencing used immunoSEQ multiplex PCR; TCRdb keeps in-frame clones, though not all of them. The sample shows some 73,000 clones, approximately 92% of them seen only once. Source: peripheral blood, taken in the third trimester of pregnancy. These receptors came from a female donor in good health, enrolled as a control in a pregnancy study.

V and J are TRBV25-1 and TRBJ2-7, with 9 bases matching TRBD1. CDR3 length: 14 residues. Germline CDR1 and CDR2: MGHDK and SYGVNS. The ends lost 6 bases at V and 5 bases at J; junction bases unmatched: 8. This CDR3 reads CASRPQGAVNEQYF. CDR3 sequence (DNA): TGTGCCAGCAGACCACAGGGGGCAGTCAACGAGCAGTACTTC.

V and J are TRBV7-3 and TRBJ1-1; unclear D gene. The CDR3 extends over 13 amino acids. Trimming took off 2 bases at V and 3 bases at J, with 7 bases between the two ends. In germline, CDR1 is SGHTA, CDR2 FQGTGA. CDR3 sequence reads: CASSLYEYTEAFF. CDR3 DNA: TGTGCCAGCAGCTTATATGAGTACACTGAAGCTTTCTTT.

J is TRBJ1-6 and V is TRBV6-1; D is uncertain. Germline assignment: CDR1 MNHNS and CDR2 SASEGT. V lost 2 bases, J lost 7 bases, and 12 bases lay in between. The CDR3 is 15 amino acids. The CDR3 sequence: CASSETPSGNSPLHF. For the CDR3, the DNA is TGTGCCAGCAGTGAAACACCGTCCGGGAATTCACCCCTCCACTTT.

V and J are TRBV5-5 and TRBJ1-2, with TRBD1 matching over 10 bases. The trim removed 4 bases at V and 3 bases at J, leaving 6 bases unmatched. CDR1 SGHKS and CDR2 YYEKEE come from the germline V gene (reference sequence). CDR3 size: 15 residues. CDR3 nucleotides: TGTGCCAGCAGCCATCGGACAGGGGGTGACTATGGCTACACCTTC. Translation: CASSHRTGGDYGYTF.

This clone occurred a few times. The J gene is TRBJ2-2, the V gene TRBV19, with TRBD2 matching over 9 bases. Germline V gene data show CDR1 as LNHDA and CDR2 as SQIVND (reference sequence). The J segment lost 4 bases and the V segment lost 10 bases, leaving 7 bases of the junction unmatched. The CDR3 runs to 14 residues. The DNA of the CDR3 is TGTGCCACCCAAGGACTAGCGAGCACCGGGGAGCTGTTTTTT. Its protein product is CATQGLASTGELFF.

V and J are TRBV18 and TRBJ1-1, with 8 bases identical to TRBD1. Germline trimming cut 3 bases from V and 2 bases from J; bases unmatched to any gene: 5. Germline assignment: CDR1 KGHSH and CDR2 LQKENI. There are 15 residues in the CDR3. The CDR3 DNA is TGTGCCAGCTCACCCCGGACAGGGAGCAACACTGAAGCTTTCTTT. Protein product: CASSPRTGSNTEAFF.

The chain combines TRBV28 with TRBJ1-2; D gene unclear. Germline CDR1 and CDR2: MDHEN and SYDVKM. The CDR3 spans 11 residues. V gave up 7 bases and J gave up 8 bases, with 11 bases separating them. Here the CDR3 reads CASTPGVGYTF. DNA of the CDR3: TGTGCCAGCACCCCCGGGGTGGGCTACACCTTC.

J is TRBJ2-1 and V is TRBV7-8; 14 nucleotides agree with TRBD2. V shed 9 bases, J shed 7 bases, and the junction held 8 bases outside the gene matches. This CDR3 region has 15 residues. Germline V gene data show CDR1 as SGHVS and CDR2 as FQNEAQ. This CDR3 reads CASPGLAGVGNEQFF. In DNA, the CDR3 is TGTGCCAGTCCGGGACTAGCGGGAGTGGGGAATGAGCAGTTCTTC.

The chain recombines TRBV19 with TRBJ2-7, with a tentative D call TRBD1 (6 bases). CDR1 LNHDA and CDR2 SQIVND come from the germline V gene (reference sequence). The CDR3 extends over 14 amino acids. V shed 5 bases and J shed 4 bases, with 15 bases lying between them. CDR3 amino acids: CASSPGASEYEQYF. In DNA, the CDR3 is TGTGCCAGTAGTCCAGGGGCGTCGGAGTACGAGCAGTACTTC.

The V gene is TRBV6-1, the J gene TRBJ2-7; TRBD2 aligns across 10 bases. This CDR3 spans 14 amino acids. Unmatched junction bases numbered 8, after V lost 6 bases and J lost 6 bases. Germline V gene lookup returns CDR1 MNHNS and CDR2 SASEGT. DNA of the CDR3: TGTGCCAGCAGACCAGCGGGGGGGCCTTTCGAGCAGTACTTC. This gives the protein CASRPAGGPFEQYF.

The rearrangement uses TRBV19 and TRBJ2-1; 8 bases fit TRBD2. Germline loops: CDR1 LNHDA, CDR2 SQIVND (reference sequence). J lost 2 bases, V lost 3 bases, and 3 bases had no gene match. CDR3 size: 15 residues. Written as DNA, the CDR3 is TGTGCCAGTAGTATTGTTAGCGGGGCCTACAATGAGCAGTTCTTC. Protein product: CASSIVSGAYNEQFF.

The chain couples TRBV19 to TRBJ2-2; possibly TRBD1 for D (5 bases). The V and J ends lost 3 bases and 6 bases respectively, with 20 bases between them. The CDR3 is made up of 17 amino acids. CDR1 and CDR2 (germline): LNHDA, SQIVND (reference sequence). The CDR3 here is CASSMYDSYRWAGELFF. The DNA for the CDR3 is TGTGCCAGTAGTATGTATGACAGCTACCGGTGGGCCGGGGAGCTGTTTTTT.

V usage is TRBV5-4 and J usage is TRBJ1-4; D remains ambiguous. The V end lost 0 bases, the J end lost 0 bases, and 6 bases lay between the germline ends. CDR3 size: 15 residues. From germline, CDR1 is SGHNT and CDR2 YYREEE (reference sequence). Here the CDR3 reads CASSLDRATNEKLFF. In nucleotides, the CDR3 is TGTGCCAGCAGCTTGGACAGAGCAACTAATGAAAAACTGTTTTTT.

The chain recombines TRBV10-3 with TRBJ2-5; no clear D gene. V was cut by 0 bases and J by 3 bases, with 5 bases left in between. The germline gives CDR1 ENHRY, CDR2 SYGVKD. The CDR3 extends over 13 amino acids. As DNA, the CDR3 is TGTGCCATCAGTGAGTCGGAGAAAGAGACCCAGTACTTC. As protein: CAISESEKETQYF.

The chain carries TRBV5-1 and TRBJ2-7; 12 bases agree with TRBD2. The length of the CDR3 is 17 residues. Looked up from germline, CDR1 is SGHRS and CDR2 is YFSETQ. With 4 bases clipped from V and 4 bases from J, the junction kept 12 bases outside the gene matches. CDR3 DNA sequence: TGCGCCAGCAGCGTAGGGACTAGCGGGTCCCCCGCTTACGAGCAGTACTTC. This translates into CASSVGTSGSPAYEQYF.

This clone was picked up a small number of times. The chain is built from TRBV7-2 and TRBJ2-3; no reliable D call. In germline, CDR1 is SGHTA, CDR2 FQGNSA. The CDR3 is made up of 14 amino acids. V lost 0 bases and J lost 4, with 8 bases in between. The CDR3 DNA sequence: TGTGCCAGCAGCTTAGCCCCTTGGCCAGATACGCAGTATTTT. Translated: CASSLAPWPDTQYF.

This sequence joins TRBV11-2 and TRBJ2-7; perhaps TRBD2 as D (5 bases). In germline, CDR1 is SGHAT, CDR2 FQNNGV. With 2 bases removed from V and 3 bases from J, the gap between germline ends came to 20 bases. The CDR3 is 17 amino acids. In nucleotides, the CDR3 is TGTGCCAGCAGCTTAAAAGGGTCTGCGGGTGGGGTCTACGAGCAGTACTTC. This sequence encodes CASSLKGSAGGVYEQYF.